The subject of this entry is one T cell receptor beta chain. No antigen is known for it. TCRdb reprocessed the 5' RACE reads with MiXCR, giving one entry per CDR3 protein. The sample holds 200,000 to 250,000 distinct CDR3 sequences; roughly 3% are singletons and the top ten take roughly 3.2%. The data originate from a study of T cells after yellow fever vaccination. Broader study findings: A small share of clonotypes appeared in both CD4 and CD8 compartments.

J was trimmed by 0 bases and V by 0 bases; bases with no gene match: 5. Germline V lookup: CDR1 SGHRS, CDR2 YFSETQ. The CDR3 loop spans 18 amino acids. This chain links TRBV5-1 with TRBJ2-2, with TRBD2 matching 10 bases. The input for sequencing was CD4+ T cells sorted from PBMCs, taken 10 days after the yellow fever booster vaccination. This TCR was sampled from a young man who received the YFV17D yellow fever vaccine. The CDR3 here is CASSLALAGATNTGELFF. Here the CDR3 DNA reads TGCGCCAGCAGCTTGGCCCTAGCGGGGGCCACGAACACCGGGGAGCTGTTTTTT.